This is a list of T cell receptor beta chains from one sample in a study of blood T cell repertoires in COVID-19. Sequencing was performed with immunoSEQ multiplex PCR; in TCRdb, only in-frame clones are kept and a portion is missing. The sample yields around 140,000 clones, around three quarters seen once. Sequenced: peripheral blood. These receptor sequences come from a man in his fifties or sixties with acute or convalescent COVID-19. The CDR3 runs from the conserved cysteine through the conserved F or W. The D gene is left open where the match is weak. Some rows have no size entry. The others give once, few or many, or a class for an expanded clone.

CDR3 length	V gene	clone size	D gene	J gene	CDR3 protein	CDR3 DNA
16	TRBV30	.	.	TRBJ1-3	CAWSFGLTLSGNTIYF	TGTGCCTGGAGTTTTGGACTCACCCTCTCTGGAAACACCATATATTTT
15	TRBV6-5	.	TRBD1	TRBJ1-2	CASSSTGGRGGGYTF	TGTGCCAGCAGTTCAACAGGGGGCAGGGGCGGTGGCTACACCTTC
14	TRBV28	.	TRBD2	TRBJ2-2	CASRLAGGTGELFF	TGTGCCAGCAGACTAGCGGGGGGTACCGGGGAGCTGTTTTTT
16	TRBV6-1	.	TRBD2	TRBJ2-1	CASSGLTSGSYNEQFF	TGTGCCAGCAGTGGCCTGACTAGCGGATCCTACAATGAGCAGTTCTTC
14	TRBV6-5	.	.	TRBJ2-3	CASRTNQATDTQYF	TGTGCCAGCCGCACCAACCAGGCTACAGATACGCAGTATTTT
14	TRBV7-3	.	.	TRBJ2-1	CASSSFPSDNEQFF	TGTGCCAGCAGCTCCTTCCCCTCAGACAATGAGCAGTTCTTC
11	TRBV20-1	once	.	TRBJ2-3	CSATGADTQYF	TGCAGTGCTACGGGAGCAGATACGCAGTATTTT
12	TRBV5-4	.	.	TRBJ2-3	CATSRDTDTQYF	TGTGCCACAAGCAGGGACACAGATACGCAGTATTTT
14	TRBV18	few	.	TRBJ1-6	CASSRDINNSPLHF	TGTGCCAGCTCACGGGACATAAATAATTCACCCCTCCACTTT
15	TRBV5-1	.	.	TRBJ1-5	CASSLGTGPNQPQHF	TGCGCCAGCAGCTTGGGAACAGGACCTAATCAGCCCCAGCATTTT
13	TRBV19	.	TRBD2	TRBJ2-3	CASRAGGTYTQYF	TGTGCCAGTAGAGCGGGGGGCACGTATACGCAGTATTTT
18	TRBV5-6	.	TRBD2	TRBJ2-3	CASSSGVLAGGRRDTQYF	TGTGCCAGCAGCTCTGGGGTGTTAGCGGGGGGGCGACGTGATACGCAGTATTTT
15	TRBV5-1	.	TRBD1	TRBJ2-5	CASSWGQGPQETQYF	TGCGCCAGCAGCTGGGGACAGGGCCCCCAAGAGACCCAGTACTTC
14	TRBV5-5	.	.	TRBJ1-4	CASSLVTAGEKLFF	TGTGCCAGCAGCTTGGTAACAGCAGGAGAAAAACTGTTTTTT
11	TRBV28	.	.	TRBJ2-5	CASSDQETQYF	TGTGCCAGCAGCGACCAAGAGACCCAGTACTTC
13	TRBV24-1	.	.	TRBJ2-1	CATSDLLHNEQFF	TGTGCCACCAGTGATTTGCTCCACAATGAGCAGTTCTTC
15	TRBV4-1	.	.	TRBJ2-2	CASSPLLSGSGELFF	TGCGCCAGCAGCCCACTACTGAGTGGGTCCGGGGAGCTGTTTTTT
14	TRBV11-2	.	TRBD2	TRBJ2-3	CASSRGGAVDTQYF	TGTGCCAGCAGCCGCGGGGGGGCAGTAGATACGCAGTATTTT
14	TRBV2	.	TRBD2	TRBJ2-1	CASIPLAGDNEQFF	TGTGCCAGCATTCCACTAGCGGGGGACAATGAGCAGTTCTTC
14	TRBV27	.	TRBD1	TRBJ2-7	CASSPGQGHYEQYF	TGTGCCAGCAGTCCGGGACAGGGTCACTACGAGCAGTACTTC
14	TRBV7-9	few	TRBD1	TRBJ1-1	CASSKGTGYTEAFF	TGTGCCAGCAGTAAAGGGACAGGCTACACTGAAGCTTTCTTT
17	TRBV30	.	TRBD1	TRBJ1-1	CAWSVLSPGTAGTEAFF	TGTGCCTGGAGTGTACTATCTCCCGGGACAGCTGGGACTGAAGCTTTCTTT
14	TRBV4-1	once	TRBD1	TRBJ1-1	CASSWDRGDTEAFF	TGCGCCAGCAGCTGGGACAGGGGGGACACTGAAGCTTTCTTT
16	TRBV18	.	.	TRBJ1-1	CASSPLGGIYDAEAFF	TGTGCCAGCTCTCCGCTCGGGGGAATATATGACGCTGAAGCTTTCTTT